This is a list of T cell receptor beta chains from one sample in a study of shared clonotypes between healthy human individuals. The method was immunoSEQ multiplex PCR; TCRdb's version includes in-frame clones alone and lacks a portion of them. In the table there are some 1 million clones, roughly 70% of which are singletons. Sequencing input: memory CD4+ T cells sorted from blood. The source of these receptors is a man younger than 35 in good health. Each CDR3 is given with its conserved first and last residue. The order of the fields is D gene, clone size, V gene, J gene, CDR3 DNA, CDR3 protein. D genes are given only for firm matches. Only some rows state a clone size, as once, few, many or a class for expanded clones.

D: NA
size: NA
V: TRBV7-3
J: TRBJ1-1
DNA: TGTGCCAGCAGCGAAGGGGCAGGGAACACTGAAGCTTTCTTT
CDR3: CASSEGAGNTEAFF

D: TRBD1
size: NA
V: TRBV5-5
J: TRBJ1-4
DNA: TGTGCCAGCAGCTTGGGGACAGGGGGTAATGAAAAACTGTTTTTT
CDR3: CASSLGTGGNEKLFF

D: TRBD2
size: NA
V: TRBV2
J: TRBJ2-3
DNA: TGTGCCAGCAGGCCCGGGACTAACACAGATACGCAGTATTTT
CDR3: CASRPGTNTDTQYF

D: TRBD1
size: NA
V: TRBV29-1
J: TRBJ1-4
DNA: TGCAGCGCTGACCCAGGGGGCGGTGAAAAACTGTTTTTT
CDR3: CSADPGGGEKLFF

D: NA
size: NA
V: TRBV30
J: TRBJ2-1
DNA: TGTGCCTGGAGTGTCTGGGGAAAGGCCTACAATGAGCAGTTCTTC
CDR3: CAWSVWGKAYNEQFF

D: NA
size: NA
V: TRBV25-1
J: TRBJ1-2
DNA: TGTGCCAGCAGTGGGGCGGTGGGACTTTCTAACTATGGCTACACCTTC
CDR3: CASSGAVGLSNYGYTF

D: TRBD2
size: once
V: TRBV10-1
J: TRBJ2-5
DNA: TGCGCCAGCAGTGAGTCCCTCGGAGCGGGAGGGCGGGAGACCCAGTACTTC
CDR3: CASSESLGAGGRETQYF

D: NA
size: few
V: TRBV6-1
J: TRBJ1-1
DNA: TGTGCCAGCATGACGGCCTTAAACACTGAAGCTTTCTTT
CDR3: CASMTALNTEAFF

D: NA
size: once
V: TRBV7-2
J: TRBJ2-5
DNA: TGTGCCAGCAGCTTAGACAGGGCCCCGACCCAGTACTTC
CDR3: CASSLDRAPTQYF

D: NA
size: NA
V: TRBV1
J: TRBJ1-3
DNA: TGCACCAGCAGCCAATTGAGTGCTGGAAACACCATATATTTT
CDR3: CTSSQLSAGNTIYF

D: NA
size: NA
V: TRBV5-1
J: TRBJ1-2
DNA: TGCGCCAGCAGCTTGTCTTCACAGACCTATGGCTACACCTTC
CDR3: CASSLSSQTYGYTF

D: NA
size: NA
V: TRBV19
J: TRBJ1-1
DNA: TGTGCCAGTAGTATAGCCTCAAGGGGCAGGCTCGGCACTGAAGCTTTCTTT
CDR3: CASSIASRGRLGTEAFF

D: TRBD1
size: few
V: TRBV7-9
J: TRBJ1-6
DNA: TGTGCCAGCAGCTTCACAGGGGGCCCCCTCCACTTT
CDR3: CASSFTGGPLHF

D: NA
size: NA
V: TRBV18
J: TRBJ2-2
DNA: TGTGCCAGCTCACCACAGGGATGGGGTACCGGGGAGCTGTTTTTT
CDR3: CASSPQGWGTGELFF

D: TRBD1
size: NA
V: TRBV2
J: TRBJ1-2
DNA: TGTGCCAGCAGTGCTGGACAGGGGGATTATGGCTACACCTTC
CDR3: CASSAGQGDYGYTF

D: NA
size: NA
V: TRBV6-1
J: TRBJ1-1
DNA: TGTGCCAGCAGTGATGGCAGGGGCACTGAAGCTTTCTTT
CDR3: CASSDGRGTEAFF

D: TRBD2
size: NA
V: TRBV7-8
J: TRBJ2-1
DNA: TGTGCCAGCAGCTTAGTCGGGGGGAGGGCTGCTGAGCAGTTCTTC
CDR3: CASSLVGGRAAEQFF

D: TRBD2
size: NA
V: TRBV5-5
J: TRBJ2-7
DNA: TGTGCCAGCAGCTTGGGTGGTTGGCTAGCGGGATCATACGAGCAGTACTTC
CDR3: CASSLGGWLAGSYEQYF

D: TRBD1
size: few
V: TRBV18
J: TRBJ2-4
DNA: TGTGCCAGCTCACTTTCCACTCAGGGGGACATTCAGTACTTC
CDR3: CASSLSTQGDIQYF

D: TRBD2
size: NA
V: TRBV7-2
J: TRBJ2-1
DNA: TGTGCCAGCCGGGAGGGACTAGCGTTGAATGAGCAGTTCTTC
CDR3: CASREGLALNEQFF

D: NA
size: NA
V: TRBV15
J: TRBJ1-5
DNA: TGTGCCACCAGATATGGACGGGATAGCAATCAGCCCCAGCATTTT
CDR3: CATRYGRDSNQPQHF

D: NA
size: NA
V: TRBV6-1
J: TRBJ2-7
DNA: TGTGCCAGCAGTGTGGCCCAGAGCTCCTACGAGCAGTACTTC
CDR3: CASSVAQSSYEQYF

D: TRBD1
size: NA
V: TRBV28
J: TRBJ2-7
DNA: TGTGCCAGCAGTGATAACCGGGACAGTCACGAGCAGTACTTC
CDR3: CASSDNRDSHEQYF

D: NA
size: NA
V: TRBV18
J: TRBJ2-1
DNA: TGTGCCAGCTCACCTGTCGGTAAGGTACACAATGAGCAGTTCTTC
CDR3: CASSPVGKVHNEQFF

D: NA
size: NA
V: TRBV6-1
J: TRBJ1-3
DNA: TGTGCCAGCAGTGAAGTGAGCTCTGGAAACACCATATATTTT
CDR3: CASSEVSSGNTIYF